The source of this T cell receptor (beta chain) is a study of response to subunit inactivated influenza vaccine. Via MiXCR, TCRdb re-called the RT-PCR reads, giving one row per CDR3 protein. This sample has 610,000 or so distinct CDR3 sequences; about 15% occur once, and the top ten carry around 10%. In the case of this clonotype: The target antigen is unknown.

Germline V gives CDR1 SGHRS, CDR2 YFSETQ. CDR3 length equals 14 residues. V dropped 4 bases and J dropped 7; count of bases not matched to a gene: 7. Overall study findings and caveats: Authors proposed each seasonal influenza vaccination draws in few new T cells.

This TCR came from a man over 45 who received an inactivated influenza vaccine. Sequenced material: PBMCs from blood, taken roughly 12 days after vaccination. V usage is TRBV5-1 and J usage is TRBJ2-1; 8 bases are a match to TRBD1. CDR3 sequence: CASSEGQVGNEQFF. CDR3 in DNA: TGCGCCAGCAGCGAGGGACAGGTCGGGAATGAGCAGTTCTTC.